This TCR beta chain was identified during a study of T cells after yellow fever vaccination. TCRdb passed the 5' RACE reads through MiXCR, listing each CDR3 protein once. The sample includes roughly 120,000 distinct CDR3 sequences, 7.2% of them seen just once. The CDR3 is made up of 14 amino acids. V shed 5 bases and J shed 3 bases, with 12 bases lying between them. Germline CDR1 and CDR2: SGHTA and FQGTGA. This clonotype has only a few counts. The receptor was derived from a man between 18 and 29 years old who received the YFV17D yellow fever vaccine. Source: CD4+ T cells sorted from PBMCs, taken about 49 days after the first yellow fever vaccination. The V call is TRBV7-3, the J call TRBJ2-3; D is perhaps TRBD1 (6 bases). CDR3 sequence reads: CASSLTGQTDTQYF. The CDR3 nucleotides are TGTGCCAGCAGCCTCACAGGACAGACAGATACGCAGTATTTT.